This TCR beta chain was captured in a study of early T cells in non-severe SARS-CoV-2 infection. Study-wide background: Whole-blood bulk RNA, unsorted, was sequenced, and chains were unpaired.

Many counts were recorded for this clonotype. CDR3 length: 15 amino acids. Germline V lookup: CDR1 LNHDA, CDR2 SQIVND (reference sequence). V lost 4 bases, J lost 4 bases, and 11 bases lay in between. TCRdb ran MiXCR on the 5' RACE reads and lists one entry per CDR3 protein. The top ten clones hold about 3.1% of a sample with 60,000 to 90,000 distinct CDR3 sequences, about 17% of them seen once. V usage is TRBV19 and J usage is TRBJ2-6; no firm D call. The sequenced sample consisted of whole blood. This receptor was identified in an adult who was a healthcare worker with PCR-confirmed SARS-CoV-2 infection or an uninfected control (not recorded which). This chain's CDR3 is CASSSRTSGANVLTF. For the CDR3, the DNA is TGTGCCAGTAGTAGTCGGACGTCGGGGGCCAACGTCCTGACTTTC.